This T cell receptor (beta chain) was recorded in a study of T cells in Graves' hyperthyroidism and ophthalmopathy. This clonotype has ten or more counts. Each diagnosis drew on symptoms, thyroxine, TRAb, thyroid ultrasound and orbital computed tomography findings. There were TCR beta CDR3 regions amplified from RNA transcripts. The HTBI set primed first-round TCR CDR3 RT-PCR. In TCRdb, the multiplex PCR reads were re-called with MiXCR into one record per CDR3 protein. The table records 350,000 to 400,000 distinct CDR3 sequences, under 20% of them present only once. The CDR3 is 13 amino acids. The germline V gene encodes CDR1 MDHEN and CDR2 SYDVKM. V was pared by 6 bases and J by 9 bases, with 15 bases between.

This chain uses TRBV28 with TRBJ1-5; no clear D gene. This receptor was obtained from a man between 18 and 29 years old with Graves' ophthalmopathy. Sequencing was carried out using blood. CDR3 sequence: CASSERELTPQHF. CDR3 coding DNA: TGTGCCAGCAGCGAGCGGGAGCTGACGCCCCAGCATTTT.